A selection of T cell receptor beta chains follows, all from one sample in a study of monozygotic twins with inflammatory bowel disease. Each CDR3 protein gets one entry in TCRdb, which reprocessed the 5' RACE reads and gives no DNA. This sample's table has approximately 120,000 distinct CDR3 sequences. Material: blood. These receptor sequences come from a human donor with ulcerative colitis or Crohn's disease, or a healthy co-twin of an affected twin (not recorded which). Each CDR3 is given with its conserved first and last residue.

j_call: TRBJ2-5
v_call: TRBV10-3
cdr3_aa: CAISPEINRGVETQYF

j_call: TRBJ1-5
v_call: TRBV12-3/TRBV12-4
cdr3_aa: CASGLRVSNQPQHF

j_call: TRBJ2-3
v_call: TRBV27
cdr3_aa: CASSLTSGTSTDTQYF

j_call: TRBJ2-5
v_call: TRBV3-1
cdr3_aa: CASSQGTDQETQYF

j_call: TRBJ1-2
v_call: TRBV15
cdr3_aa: CATSIQGGYYGYTF

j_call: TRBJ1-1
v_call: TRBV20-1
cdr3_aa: CSARGTGVGTEAFF

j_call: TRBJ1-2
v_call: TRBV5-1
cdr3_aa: CASSPEGRNYGYTF

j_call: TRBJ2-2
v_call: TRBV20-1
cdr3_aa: CSARVGTGEYTGELFF

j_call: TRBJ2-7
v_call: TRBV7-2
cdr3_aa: CASSLGFQYEQYF

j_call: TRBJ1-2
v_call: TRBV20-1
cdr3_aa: CSARGTGDRDGYTF

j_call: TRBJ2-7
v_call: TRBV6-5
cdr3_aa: CASMRTSGGPYEQYF

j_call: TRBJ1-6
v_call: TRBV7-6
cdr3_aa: CASSLRYSFISPLHF

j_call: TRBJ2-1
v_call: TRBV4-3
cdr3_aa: CASSQDQTRFSGTYNEQFF

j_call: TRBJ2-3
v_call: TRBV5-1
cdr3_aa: CASSLGLAESTDTQYF

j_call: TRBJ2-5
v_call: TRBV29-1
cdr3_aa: CSAGTSGPQETQYF

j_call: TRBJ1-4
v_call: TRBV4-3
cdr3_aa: CASSQDSFGGNEKLFF

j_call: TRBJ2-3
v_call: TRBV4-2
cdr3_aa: CASSQEGTSGPRDTQYF

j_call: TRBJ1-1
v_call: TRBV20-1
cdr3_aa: CSASGVHADSSVTEAFF

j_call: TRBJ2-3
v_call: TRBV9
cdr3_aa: CASSIGGVLGDTQYF

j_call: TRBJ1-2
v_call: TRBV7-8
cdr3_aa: CASSLRRAPGEGHGYTF

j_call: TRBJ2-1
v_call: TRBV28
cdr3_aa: CASSLPSGEYNEQFF

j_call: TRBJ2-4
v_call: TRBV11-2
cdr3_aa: CASSLLAGGRVNIQYF

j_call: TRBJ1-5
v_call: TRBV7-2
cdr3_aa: CASSPYTDQPQHF

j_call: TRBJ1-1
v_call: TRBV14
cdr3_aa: CASSQGRNTEAFF

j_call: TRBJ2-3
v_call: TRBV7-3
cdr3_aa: CASSLLDRDTQYF

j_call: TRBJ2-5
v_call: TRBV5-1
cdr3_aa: CASSFSGGETQYF

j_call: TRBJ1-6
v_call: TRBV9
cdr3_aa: CASSTKDSNSPLHF

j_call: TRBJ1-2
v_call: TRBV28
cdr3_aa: CASSPPHRRGYGYTF

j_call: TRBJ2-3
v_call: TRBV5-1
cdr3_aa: CASSLAGGADTQYF

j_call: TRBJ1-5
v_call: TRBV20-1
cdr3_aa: CSARPGQGWYQPQHF

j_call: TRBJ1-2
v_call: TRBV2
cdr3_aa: CASRLRDTSNYGYTF

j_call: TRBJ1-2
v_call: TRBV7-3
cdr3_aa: CASSPGQGHTYGYTF

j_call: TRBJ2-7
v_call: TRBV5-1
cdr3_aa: CASSLGQSYEQYF

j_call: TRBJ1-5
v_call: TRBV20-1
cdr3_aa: CSANSGVWNQPQHF

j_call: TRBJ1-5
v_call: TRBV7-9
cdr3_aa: CASSFASGDGPQHF

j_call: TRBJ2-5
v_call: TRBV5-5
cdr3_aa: CASSPGPGSYQETQYF

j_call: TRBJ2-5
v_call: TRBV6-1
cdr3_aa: CASSPSTVQETQYF

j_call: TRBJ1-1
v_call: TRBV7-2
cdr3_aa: CASSSVAEAFF

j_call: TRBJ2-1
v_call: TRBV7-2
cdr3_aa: CASSYPPRGRRNEQFF

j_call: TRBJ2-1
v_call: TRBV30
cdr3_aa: CAWSVPMTVYNEQFF

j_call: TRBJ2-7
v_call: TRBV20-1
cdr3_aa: CSGHREGEQYF

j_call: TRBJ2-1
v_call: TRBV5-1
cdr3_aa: CASSPLWGSSSYNEQFF

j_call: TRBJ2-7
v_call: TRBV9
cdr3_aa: CASSIGGVGYPYEQYF

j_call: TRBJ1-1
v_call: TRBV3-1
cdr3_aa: CASSQGGEAFF

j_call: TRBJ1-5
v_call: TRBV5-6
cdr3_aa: CASSLGQGHQPQHF